The source of this TCR beta chain is a study of blood T cells in healthy people across ages. As for the study in general: Roughly one uniquely barcoded beta molecule per two T cells was captured. Regarding the study as a whole: Expanded clonotype changes were possibly confounded by unknown donor CMV status.

Investigators took 8.5 to 10 milliliters of peripheral blood from every donor. Researchers isolated at least 6.5 million PBMCs per sample. Germline lookup yields CDR1 SGHAT and CDR2 FQDESV (reference sequence). CDR3 length: 16 amino acids. V was clipped by 5 bases and J by 6 bases, with 21 bases between them. This clonotype turned up a few times. Its antigen is not known. A J-beta primer mix and a sample-barcoded 5' primer were used in a second PCR of roughly 6 to 12 cycles. TCRdb re-derived calls from the 5' RACE reads in MiXCR, one entry per CDR3 protein. The sample holds about 1 million distinct CDR3 sequences, under 55% seen once.

Sample: blood. The TCR was taken from a woman aged 55-69 years in good health. The chain links TRBV11-1 to TRBJ2-3, with a possible D match to TRBD2 (6 bases). In DNA, the CDR3 is TGTGCCAGCAGCCCCCTCGTCGCTAGCGCCCGGGATACGCAGTATTTT. It yields the protein CASSPLVASARDTQYF.